Following are 7 T cell receptor beta chains from one sample sequenced in a study of response to subunit inactivated influenza vaccine. TCRdb called the RT-PCR reads again in MiXCR, with one record for every CDR3 protein. Among about 500,000 distinct CDR3 sequences listed, over 10% were seen once. Sequenced here: PBMCs from blood, sampled roughly 48 days after vaccination. Every receptor here comes from a man aged 50 to 59 who received an inactivated influenza vaccine.

This clonotype has just a few counts. DNA of the CDR3: TGCAGTGCTGGACAGGGGGGGGCCATAACCCAGTACTTC. Protein product: CSAGQGGAITQYF. The gene calls are TRBV20-1 and TRBJ2-5; 10 nucleotides line up with TRBD1. CDR1 DFQATT and CDR2 SNEGSKA come from the germline V gene (reference sequence). The CDR3 consists of 13 residues. The V segment lost 5 bases and the J segment 8 bases; nucleotides outside the gene matches: 8.

The rearrangement joins TRBV29-1 to TRBJ1-2; 7 positions match TRBD1. CDR3 length equals 11 residues. V trimming: 5 bases; J trimming: 4 bases; junction bases outside the gene matches: 1. Germline V gene lookup returns CDR1 SQVTM and CDR2 ANQGSEA. The CDR3 is CSVTGVYGYTF. DNA of the CDR3: TGCAGCGTTACAGGGGTCTATGGCTACACCTTC.

This clonotype turned up a few times. The chain links TRBV4-1 to TRBJ1-5, with 9 bases lining up with TRBD1. The V gene's germline CDR1 is MGHRA and CDR2 YSYEKL. The CDR3 has 15 residues. Losses at the gene ends were 4 bases for V and 3 bases for J; bases not matched to a gene: 4. CDR3 nucleotide sequence: TGCGCCAGCAGCCGAGGGACAGGGATCAATCAGCCCCAGCATTTT. This codes for CASSRGTGINQPQHF.

This clonotype occurred a few times. This chain connects TRBV12-3 or TRBV12-4 to TRBJ1-2; D ambiguous. Between the trimmed V and J ends, which lost 3 bases and 8 bases, there was a span of 10 bases. This CDR3 region has 12 residues. Here the CDR3 reads CASSFRPRGYTF. For the CDR3, the DNA is TGTGCCAGCAGTTTTAGGCCAAGGGGCTACACCTTC.

This clonotype was picked up a small number of times. The chain uses TRBV29-1 and TRBJ2-3; tentative D call: TRBD2 (6 bases). The V gene's germline CDR1 is SQVTM and CDR2 ANQGSEA. Trimming stripped 3 bases from V and 0 bases from J, with 7 bases between. The CDR3 has 13 residues. CDR3 sequence: CSVEGGSTDTQYF. In DNA form, the CDR3 reads TGCAGCGTTGAGGGGGGTAGCACAGATACGCAGTATTTT.

This clonotype was observed a handful of times. The chain recombines TRBV4-3 with TRBJ2-7; 7 positions agree with TRBD1. The trim removed 3 bases at V and 3 bases at J, leaving 8 bases unmatched. The CDR3 is made up of 15 amino acids. CDR1 LGHNA and CDR2 YSLEER come from the germline V gene. As DNA, the CDR3 is TGCGCCAGCAGCCAGGGGACAGCGAGGGTCTACGAGCAGTACTTC. Translating gives CASSQGTARVYEQYF.

The table lists this clonotype with a few counts. The chain uses TRBV12-3 or TRBV12-4 and TRBJ1-4, with a tentative D call TRBD1 (6 bases). The CDR3 totals 14 residues. Trimming took 3 bases from V and 5 from J, leaving 10 bases between them. The CDR3 DNA is TGTGCCAGCAGTTTTATAGGGGGAAATGAAAAACTGTTTTTT. Translating gives CASSFIGGNEKLFF.